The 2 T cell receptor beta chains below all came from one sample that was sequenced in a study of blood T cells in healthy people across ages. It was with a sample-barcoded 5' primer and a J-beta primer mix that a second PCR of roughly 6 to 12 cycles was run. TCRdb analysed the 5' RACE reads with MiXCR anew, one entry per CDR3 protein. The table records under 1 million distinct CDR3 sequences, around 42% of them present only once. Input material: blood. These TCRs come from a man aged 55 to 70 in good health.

The CDR3 is CSAQPLGLETQYF. The DNA for the CDR3 is TGCAGTGCCCAGCCTCTAGGTTTAGAGACCCAGTACTTC. This chain joins TRBV20-1 and TRBJ2-5; D gene unclear. This CDR3 region has 13 residues. Per germline, CDR1 DFQATT and CDR2 SNEGSKA (reference sequence). Deletions cut 6 bases from V and 4 bases from J, with 15 bases between.

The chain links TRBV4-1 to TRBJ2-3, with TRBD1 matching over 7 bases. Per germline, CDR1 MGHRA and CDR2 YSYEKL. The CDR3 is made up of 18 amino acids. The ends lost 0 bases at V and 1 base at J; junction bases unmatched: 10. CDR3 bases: TGCGCCAGCAGCCAAGAAGGTCTCCTTCAGGGGGGCACAGATACGCAGTATTTT. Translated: CASSQEGLLQGGTDTQYF.